A selection of T cell receptor beta chains follows, all from one sample in a study of T-cell reconstitution after alpha-beta-depleted transplantation in children. TCRdb re-called the PCR reads with MiXCR, one entry per CDR3 protein. The table includes just over 950,000 distinct CDR3 sequences, roughly 31% detected once. The source was PBMCs, mostly from graft donor cells, collected 360 days after TCRalphabeta/CD19-depleted stem cell transplant. These receptors were collected from a boy younger than two who had a stem cell transplant for SCID, so the T cells may come from the graft donor. Both conserved end residues are part of each CDR3. For some rows the clone size is stated as once, few or many, or as a class when expanded; others skip it.

clone_size,v_call,j_call,cdr3_aa
NA,TRBV27,TRBJ2-3,CASSLVWAGGQITQYF
NA,TRBV12-5,TRBJ2-1,CASGPGQVAYNEQFF
few,TRBV5-1,TRBJ2-4,CASSLGVIAANKNIQYF
NA,TRBV3-1,TRBJ2-5,CASSQGFVRTGKETQYF
NA,TRBV15,TRBJ2-3,CATSRGGQGATDTQYF
NA,TRBV9,TRBJ2-1,CASSDRTSGGRYNEQFF
few,TRBV27,TRBJ1-1,CASRFVQGTEAFF
NA,TRBV20-1,TRBJ2-3,CSARVGQTQYF
NA,TRBV5-6,TRBJ1-2,CASSFQGVNYGYTF
few,TRBV6-6,TRBJ2-5,CASSPILQETQYF
once,TRBV9,TRBJ1-4,CASSVAQSGTENEKLFF
NA,TRBV2,TRBJ2-1,CASSERRGHNEQFF
many,TRBV12-3/TRBV12-4,TRBJ2-7,CASSPRQGTYEQYF
many,TRBV6-2/TRBV6-3,TRBJ2-4,CASRKTGQENIQYF